Below are 20 T cell receptor beta chains sequenced from a single sample in a study of cytomegalovirus exposure and HLA in healthy donors. PCR primers comprised 60 Vbeta and 13 Jbeta primers. TCRdb's table, derived via immunoSEQ multiplex PCR, lists solely in-frame clones and lacks some. This table holds around 90,000 clones, around 67% found once. The specimen sequenced was PBMCs. Receptors were obtained from a human donor in good health.

V and J are TRBV5-5 and TRBJ1-1; 8 bases are shared with TRBD1. The CDR3 extends over 14 amino acids. Germline loops: CDR1 SGHKS, CDR2 YYEKEE (reference sequence). V was pared by 5 bases and J by 3 bases, with 6 bases of the junction left unmatched. CDR3 in amino acids: CASSSGGADTEAFF. The CDR3, as DNA: TGTGCCAGCAGTTCAGGGGGCGCAGACACTGAAGCTTTCTTT.

This clone was seen only a few times. V gene TRBV5-1 combines with J gene TRBJ2-2, with TRBD1 matching 9 bases. The V segment lost 4 bases and the J segment 4 bases; nucleotides outside the gene matches: 5. This CDR3 is built from 15 residues. Germline CDR1 is SGHRS and CDR2 is YFSETQ. In nucleotides, the CDR3 is TGCGCCAGCAGCCCGGGACAGGGTGGCACCGGGGAGCTGTTTTTT. The encoded protein is CASSPGQGGTGELFF.

This clone has more than one count but fewer than ten. The chain uses TRBV6-5 and TRBJ1-3; TRBD1 matches at 7 bases. J lost 0 bases, V lost 6 bases, and 5 bases had no gene match. CDR1 is MNHEY and CDR2 is SVGAGI in the germline V gene. The CDR3 spans 15 residues. The CDR3: CASSKTGSSGNTIYF. The CDR3 DNA is TGTGCCAGCAGCAAGACAGGGTCCTCTGGAAACACCATATATTTT.

This sequence joins TRBV9 and TRBJ1-1, with TRBD1 identical over 12 bases. The CDR3 is 16 amino acids. The ends lost 0 bases at V and 4 bases at J; junction bases unmatched: 4. Per the germline V gene, CDR1 is SGDLS and CDR2 is YYNGEE. In DNA form, the CDR3 reads TGTGCCAGCAGCGTAGCTCGGGACAGGGGGCCCACTGAAGCTTTCTTT. It is translated as CASSVARDRGPTEAFF.

This clone turned up a few times. The genes are TRBV7-9 and TRBJ1-2; D uncertain. The V gene lost 5 bases and the J gene lost 4 bases, with 17 bases spanning the gap. The CDR3 sequence is 15 residues long. Germline CDR1 and CDR2: SEHNR and FQNEAQ (reference sequence). The chain's CDR3 is CASSPSAVPAYGYTF. The CDR3 DNA is TGTGCCAGCAGCCCCTCGGCGGTGCCGGCCTATGGCTACACCTTC.

The rearrangement uses TRBV12-5 and TRBJ1-6, with D possibly being TRBD1 (6 bases). V was pared by 6 bases and J by 10 bases, with 16 bases between. The CDR3 sequence is 14 residues long. CDR1 and CDR2 (germline): LGHNT, FRNRAP. CDR3 residues: CASGSGGGGSPLHF. DNA of the CDR3: TGTGCTAGTGGCTCCGGAGGGGGAGGGTCACCCCTCCACTTT.

The V gene is TRBV6-5, the J gene TRBJ2-4, with D tentatively TRBD1 (6 bases). Trimming shortened V by 6 bases and J by 0 bases, and 12 bases separated the two germline ends. CDR1 MNHEY and CDR2 SVGAGI come from the germline V gene. CDR3 size: 15 residues. CDR3 bases: TGTGCCAGCAGCCCGGACAGACTAGCCAAAAACATTCAGTACTTC. Protein sequence: CASSPDRLAKNIQYF.

The chain links TRBV2 to TRBJ2-5, with 15 bases fitting TRBD2. The V gene's germline CDR1 is SNHLY and CDR2 FYNNEI. With 5 bases clipped from V and 6 bases from J, the junction kept 4 bases outside the gene matches. This CDR3 comprises 15 residues. CDR3 DNA: TGTGCCAGCAGTCGGACTAGCGGGGGGGGAAAGACCCAGTACTTC. Translated, it gives CASSRTSGGGKTQYF. The full variable domain, with the rest looked up from reference TRBV2 and TRBJ2-5, is EPEVTQTPSHQVTQMGQEVILRCVPISNHLYFYWYRQILGQKVEFLVSFYNNEISEKSEIFDDQFSVERPDGSNFTLKIRSTKLEDSAMYFCASSRTSGGGKTQYFGPGTRLLVL.

This clone came up once. The genes are TRBV18 and TRBJ2-5; a possible D gene is TRBD1 (5 bases). The V and J ends lost 4 bases and 3 bases respectively, with 9 bases between them. The germline CDR1 and CDR2 sequences are KGHSH and LQKENI. CDR3 size: 13 residues. The CDR3 bases are TGTGCCAGCTCACTCAGGGCGGAAGAGACCCAGTACTTC. As protein: CASSLRAEETQYF. The full variable domain, its missing parts supplied by reference TRBV18 and TRBJ2-5, is NAGVMQNPRHLVRRRGQEARLRCSPMKGHSHVYWYRQLPEEGLKFMVYLQKENIIDESGMPKERFSAEFPKEGPSILRIQQVVRGDSAAYFCASSLRAEETQYFGPGTRLLVL.

The rearrangement uses TRBV27 and TRBJ1-2; possibly TRBD1 for D (6 bases). The V and J ends lost 4 bases and 7 bases respectively, with 19 bases between them. Per germline, CDR1 MNHEY and CDR2 SMNVEV (reference sequence). This CDR3 region has 15 residues. The CDR3: CASSWGPGTWGGYTF. The CDR3 DNA follows: TGTGCCAGCAGTTGGGGGCCGGGCACCTGGGGTGGCTACACCTTC.

This chain uses TRBV4-1 with TRBJ2-3, with D possibly being TRBD2 (6 bases). The CDR3 covers 17 residues. With 0 bases removed from V and 1 base from J, the gap between germline ends came to 14 bases. From germline, CDR1 is MGHRA and CDR2 YSYEKL. Here the CDR3 reads CASSQDRGTFGTDTQYF. CDR3 nucleotides: TGCGCCAGCAGCCAAGATCGGGGGACTTTCGGCACAGATACGCAGTATTTT.

This clone was picked up one time. V is TRBV4-3 and J is TRBJ2-3; 9 positions agree with TRBD2. CDR3 length: 16 amino acids. J was trimmed by 6 bases and V by 1 base; bases with no gene match: 8. In germline, CDR1 is LGHNA, CDR2 YSLEER. CDR3 region: CASSQGNSGGSDTQYF. The CDR3 nucleotides read TGCGCCAGCAGCCAAGGCAATAGCGGGGGATCTGATACGCAGTATTTT.

V gene TRBV6-6 combines with J gene TRBJ1-1; 7 nucleotides line up with TRBD1. Losses at the gene ends were 2 bases for V and 1 base for J; bases not matched to a gene: 4. Per germline, CDR1 MNHNY and CDR2 SVGAGI (reference sequence). The CDR3 consists of 15 residues. DNA of the CDR3: TGTGCCAGCAGTTACGCCTGGACAGGGAACACTGAAGCTTTCTTT. Protein: CASSYAWTGNTEAFF.

V usage is TRBV14 and J usage is TRBJ1-4; D not certain. Trimming stripped 5 bases from V and 3 bases from J, with 10 bases between. CDR1 SGHDN and CDR2 FVKESK come from the germline V gene. This CDR3 has 14 residues. The CDR3 loop is CASSNGWPNEKLFF. The CDR3 region has the DNA TGTGCCAGCAGCAACGGGTGGCCTAATGAAAAACTGTTTTTT.

The chain is built from TRBV2 and TRBJ2-1, with D maybe TRBD1 (5 bases). This CDR3 contains 12 residues. Germline V gene sequence: CDR1 SNHLY, CDR2 FYNNEI. V lost 6 bases to trimming and J lost 7 bases, with 10 bases between them. The CDR3 is CASRVTGNEQFF. As DNA, the CDR3 is TGTGCCAGCAGGGTAACAGGAAATGAGCAGTTCTTC.

This clone occurred a few times. The rearrangement links TRBV2 to TRBJ1-1; the D gene is possibly TRBD1 (5 bases). Trimming shortened V by 0 bases and J by 4 bases, and 12 bases separated the two germline ends. In germline, CDR1 is SNHLY, CDR2 FYNNEI. The CDR3 runs 15 residues. CDR3 nucleotides: TGTGCCAGCAGTGAAGCACGGGGGAGGAGCACTGAAGCTTTCTTT. It yields the protein CASSEARGRSTEAFF. Full variable domain (missing parts from reference TRBV2 and TRBJ1-1): EPEVTQTPSHQVTQMGQEVILRCVPISNHLYFYWYRQILGQKVEFLVSFYNNEISEKSEIFDDQFSVERPDGSNFTLKIRSTKLEDSAMYFCASSEARGRSTEAFFGQGTRLTVV.

The chain combines TRBV7-9 with TRBJ2-3, with D possibly being TRBD2 (5 bases). The V end was cut by 5 bases, the J end by 0 bases, with 15 bases between. The CDR3 has 16 residues. Per the germline V gene, CDR1 is SEHNR and CDR2 is FQNEAQ (reference sequence). This chain's CDR3 is CASSVEASSSTDTQYF. In DNA form, the CDR3 reads TGTGCCAGCAGCGTAGAGGCTAGCTCTAGCACAGATACGCAGTATTTT.

This clone was picked up a small number of times. The chain carries TRBV14 and TRBJ2-5; possible D gene TRBD2, 5 bases. Deletions cut 0 bases from V and 11 bases from J, with 13 bases between. Germline CDR1 and CDR2: SGHDN and FVKESK. The CDR3 sequence is 13 residues long. The CDR3: CASSQDRPTGQYF. CDR3 coding DNA: TGTGCCAGCAGCCAAGATCGCCCAACGGGGCAGTACTTC.

This clone occurred once. The chain uses TRBV2 and TRBJ1-2; 10 nucleotides agree with TRBD1. J lost 7 bases, V lost 5 bases, and 13 bases had no gene match. The CDR3 length is 16 residues. The V gene's germline CDR1 is SNHLY and CDR2 FYNNEI. For the CDR3, the DNA is TGTGCCAGCAGTCCCCAACTCGACAGGGGGCTGGCTGGCTACACCTTC. Residues: CASSPQLDRGLAGYTF.

This clone was detected a few times. The gene calls are TRBV7-6 and TRBJ1-1; 8 bases map to TRBD1. The CDR3 runs 14 residues. Trimming at V came to 0 bases and at J to 5 bases, leaving 2 bases not matched to a gene. Germline V gene sequence: CDR1 SGHVS, CDR2 FNYEAQ. The chain's CDR3 is CASSLAQGGTEAFF. CDR3 bases: TGTGCCAGCAGCTTAGCACAGGGGGGAACTGAAGCTTTCTTT.